What follows are 29 T cell receptor beta chains derived from one specimen sequenced in a study of T cell repertoires in cytomegalovirus infection. TCRdb re-derived calls from the reads in MiXCR, one entry per CDR3 protein. The repertoire holds under 800,000 distinct CDR3 sequences, with 20% to 25% as singletons. The material sequenced was CD8+ T cells from PBMCs. The receptors stem from a human donor in good health (CMV status not recorded). Some clones in this sample may be carry-over from other donors' samples.

There are many counts of this clonotype. The chain has TRBV7-2 and TRBJ2-3; 10 nucleotides agree with TRBD1. The CDR3 runs to 17 residues. Unmatched junction bases numbered 9, after V lost 1 base and J lost 5 bases. Germline V CDR1 and CDR2: SGHTA, FQGNSA. Written as DNA, the CDR3 is TGTGCCAGCAGCTTAGAGCGAATGGGACAGGGGTTAGATACGCAGTATTTT. It encodes CASSLERMGQGLDTQYF.

This clonotype was seen ten or more times. V usage is TRBV2 and J usage is TRBJ2-1, with a possible D match to TRBD1 (7 bases). The CDR3 runs 13 residues. Germline CDR1 and CDR2: SNHLY and FYNNEI. With 2 bases removed from V and 8 bases from J, the gap between germline ends came to 10 bases. The CDR3 sequence: CASSESRGDEQFF. The CDR3 DNA reads as TGTGCCAGCAGTGAAAGCAGGGGGGATGAGCAGTTCTTC. The complete variable domain, with remaining parts taken from reference TRBV2 and TRBJ2-1, reads EPEVTQTPSHQVTQMGQEVILRCVPISNHLYFYWYRQILGQKVEFLVSFYNNEISEKSEIFDDQFSVERPDGSNFTLKIRSTKLEDSAMYFCASSESRGDEQFFGPGTRLTVL.

This clonotype has more than one count but fewer than ten. The J gene is TRBJ2-5, the V gene TRBV6-1; D gene unclear. V was shortened by 8 bases and J by 1 base, with 20 bases between the two germline ends. CDR3 size: 16 residues. CDR1 and CDR2 from the germline V gene are MNHNS and SASEGT. In nucleotides, the CDR3 is TGTGCCAGCCGCACTCTCCGTCACGGTCCCCAAGAGACCCAGTACTTC. Protein sequence: CASRTLRHGPQETQYF.

The gene calls are TRBV20-1 and TRBJ2-1, with D possibly being TRBD1 (6 bases). The CDR3 runs 10 residues. V was shortened by 6 bases and J by 9 bases, with 9 bases between the two germline ends. Germline loops: CDR1 DFQATT, CDR2 SNEGSKA (reference sequence). The CDR3 spells CSATGREQFF. The DNA of the CDR3 is TGCAGTGCCACAGGGCGTGAGCAGTTCTTC.

This clonotype was found a few times. Sequence at one end of the junction differs from germline and may be a read error. The chain couples TRBV2 to TRBJ2-4; D is ambiguous. The CDR3 contains 15 residues. CDR1 and CDR2 (germline): SNHLY, FYNNEI. The CDR3 DNA reads TGTGCCAGCAGTGAAGGGCGCAGGTCCAACAACATTCAGTACTTC. Its protein product is CASSEGRRSNNIQYF.

This clonotype was counted a few times. V gene TRBV6-5 combines with J gene TRBJ2-1; TRBD1 aligns across 7 bases. V shed 6 bases, J shed 2 bases, and the junction held 10 bases outside the gene matches. Germline CDR1 MNHEY, CDR2 SVGAGI. The CDR3 totals 16 residues. The DNA of the CDR3 is TGTGCCAGCAGCCCAAGGGGGCGCAGGGCCTACAATGAGCAGTTCTTC. Encoded protein: CASSPRGRRAYNEQFF.

This clonotype was recorded at least ten times. The chain combines TRBV7-2 with TRBJ2-4; 7 nucleotides match TRBD1. Trimming removed 3 bases from V and 2 bases from J; junction bases left unmatched: 4. Germline assignment: CDR1 SGHTA and CDR2 FQGNSA. The CDR3 covers 15 residues. In DNA, the CDR3 is TGTGCCAGCAGCTTCACACAGGGGCCCAAAAACATTCAGTACTTC. Amino acids: CASSFTQGPKNIQYF.

The chain recombines TRBV5-1 with TRBJ1-1, with 7 nucleotides matching TRBD1. CDR1 and CDR2 (germline): SGHRS, YFSETQ. V dropped 3 bases and J dropped 4; count of bases not matched to a gene: 12. The length of the CDR3 is 16 residues. The CDR3 DNA reads as TGCGCCAGCAGCTCCCTTGAAGGGGGCTATGTCACTGAAGCTTTCTTT. This gives the protein CASSSLEGGYVTEAFF.

The CDR3 spells CASSLEARTDTQYF. CDR3 coding DNA: TGCGCCAGCAGCCTGGAGGCCCGCACAGATACGCAGTATTTT. This chain links TRBV5-1 with TRBJ2-3, with D maybe TRBD2 (5 bases). Germline V lookup: CDR1 SGHRS, CDR2 YFSETQ. With 4 bases removed from V and 1 base from J, the gap between germline ends came to 10 bases. The length of the CDR3 is 14 residues.

The chain links TRBV5-6 to TRBJ1-2, with a possible D match to TRBD1 (6 bases). The CDR3 covers 14 residues. Germline lookup yields CDR1 SGHDT and CDR2 YYEEEE. V was cut by 4 bases and J by 4 bases, with 14 bases left in between. The CDR3: CASSHPGTSYGYTF. The CDR3 nucleotides are TGTGCCAGCAGCCATCCGGGGACATCCTATGGCTACACCTTC.

The V gene is TRBV20-1, the J gene TRBJ1-6, with D perhaps TRBD1 (6 bases). The ends were cut back, 6 bases at V and 0 bases at J, with 12 bases in the middle. CDR1 and CDR2 from the germline V gene are DFQATT and SNEGSKA (reference sequence). The CDR3 is 15 amino acids. The DNA for the CDR3 is TGCAGTGCGGAGAGGGGGGACTCCTATAATTCACCCCTCCACTTT. This encodes CSAERGDSYNSPLHF.

About this clonotype: The junction departs from the called germline gene at one end, perhaps through a read error. The chain employs TRBV7-3 and TRBJ1-5; 7 bases map to TRBD1. The length of the CDR3 is 15 residues. Germline V gives CDR1 SGHTA, CDR2 FQGTGA. CDR3 amino acids: CAGSPTGEVDQPQHF. The CDR3 nucleotides read TGTGCCGGCAGCCCAACAGGGGAAGTGGATCAGCCCCAGCATTTT.

The CDR3 region is CASRKTGGAADLEGYTF. The CDR3 region has the DNA TGTGCCAGCAGGAAAACGGGGGGGGCAGCCGATTTGGAGGGCTACACCTTC. V usage is TRBV13 and J usage is TRBJ1-2, with D perhaps matching TRBD1 (6 bases). V gave up 6 bases and J gave up 8 bases, with 28 bases separating them. The CDR3 consists of 17 residues. Germline lookup yields CDR1 PRHDT and CDR2 FYEKMQ (reference sequence).

The gene calls are TRBV2 and TRBJ1-4, with a weak D call TRBD1 (5 bases). Trimming removed 2 bases at V and 2 bases at J, with 9 bases between. The CDR3 consists of 15 residues. In germline, CDR1 is SNHLY, CDR2 FYNNEI. CDR3 DNA sequence: TGTGCCAGCAGTGAATTTGGGGGGACTAATGAAAAACTGTTTTTT. Translated, it gives CASSEFGGTNEKLFF. The complete variable domain, with remaining parts taken from reference TRBV2 and TRBJ1-4, reads EPEVTQTPSHQVTQMGQEVILRCVPISNHLYFYWYRQILGQKVEFLVSFYNNEISEKSEIFDDQFSVERPDGSNFTLKIRSTKLEDSAMYFCASSEFGGTNEKLFFGSGTQLSVL.

This rearrangement joins TRBV7-2 to TRBJ2-1; D is unclear. Germline assignment: CDR1 SGHTA and CDR2 FQGNSA. Trimming left V 8 bases short and J 8 bases short, with 10 bases between. The CDR3 extends over 11 amino acids. CDR3: CASPVVDEQFF. DNA for the CDR3: TGTGCCAGCCCTGTCGTCGATGAGCAGTTCTTC.

Regarding this clonotype: This CDR3 is missing its conserved last phenylalanine or tryptophan, likely due to a read error. The rearrangement joins TRBV7-2 to TRBJ1-6; 7 bases map to TRBD1. CDR1 is SGHTA and CDR2 is FQGNSA in the germline V gene. The CDR3 contains 16 residues. Trimming at V came to 1 base and at J to 5 bases, leaving 5 bases not matched to a gene. The CDR3 loop reads CASSLVGGADNSPLHL. In nucleotides, the CDR3 is TGTGCCAGCAGCTTAGTAGGGGGCGCAGATAATTCACCCCTCCACTTA.

The V call is TRBV14, the J call TRBJ1-1; D is unclear. The CDR3 extends over 15 amino acids. Trimming pared 3 bases from V and 0 bases from J, leaving 11 bases between. CDR1 is SGHDN and CDR2 is FVKESK in the germline V gene. CDR3 residues: CASSHIADMNTEAFF. In DNA, the CDR3 is TGTGCCAGCAGCCATATAGCAGACATGAACACTGAAGCTTTCTTT.

This clonotype was recorded at least ten times. The chain uses TRBV6-1 and TRBJ2-1, with D perhaps TRBD2 (5 bases). There are 15 residues in the CDR3. Germline CDR1 reads MNHNS; CDR2 reads SASEGT. Trimming cost V 6 bases and J 7 bases, with 19 bases left between them. The CDR3 nucleotides are TGTGCCAGCAGCGGGGAACAATGGCTTAGGAATGAGCAGTTCTTC. This codes for CASSGEQWLRNEQFF.

The chain recombines TRBV3-1 with TRBJ1-2; TRBD1 is a possible D gene (5 bases). V was clipped by 4 bases and J by 4 bases, with 19 bases between them. The CDR3 spans 16 residues. Germline CDR1 LGHDT, CDR2 YNNKEL (reference sequence). The CDR3: CASSPLGEGGSYGYTF. CDR3 in DNA: TGTGCCAGCAGCCCATTGGGGGAGGGTGGTAGCTATGGCTACACCTTC.

This clonotype was seen ten or more times. The V gene is TRBV7-2, the J gene TRBJ1-1; D is undetermined. V was shortened by 4 bases and J by 7 bases, with 19 bases between the two germline ends. The CDR3 is made up of 15 amino acids. Germline V gene lookup returns CDR1 SGHTA and CDR2 FQGNSA. CDR3 loop: CASSSYRPPTDEAFF. The CDR3 DNA is TGTGCCAGCAGCTCCTACCGTCCACCGACGGATGAAGCTTTCTTT.

There are a few counts of this clonotype. This chain joins TRBV7-9 and TRBJ2-7; 12 bases map to TRBD2. The CDR3 is made up of 15 amino acids. Germline CDR1 reads SEHNR; CDR2 reads FQNEAQ (reference sequence). The J segment lost 2 bases and the V segment lost 4 bases, leaving 3 bases of the junction unmatched. The CDR3 sequence: CASSYGLAGTYEQYF. CDR3 DNA: TGTGCCAGCAGCTACGGACTAGCGGGGACCTACGAGCAGTACTTC.

This clonotype has more than one count but fewer than ten. The CDR3 reads CASSLEGEGNQPQHF. CDR3 DNA sequence: TGCGCCAGCAGCTTGGAAGGGGAAGGCAATCAGCCCCAGCATTTT. V and J are TRBV5-1 and TRBJ1-5; D is perhaps TRBD1 (5 bases). Deletions cut 0 bases from V and 2 bases from J, with 9 bases between. This CDR3 contains 15 residues. Germline CDR1 and CDR2: SGHRS and YFSETQ. The full variable domain, its missing parts supplied by reference TRBV5-1 and TRBJ1-5, is KAGVTQTPRYLIKTRGQQVTLSCSPISGHRSVSWYQQTPGQGLQFLFEYFSETQRNKGNFPGRFSGRQFSNSRSEMNVSTLELGDSALYLCASSLEGEGNQPQHFGDGTRLSIL.

The CDR3 DNA follows: TGCAGTGCTATACCGACTAGCGGGGACTTCGGAGAGCTGTTTTTT. Residues: CSAIPTSGDFGELFF. The J gene is TRBJ2-2, the V gene TRBV20-1; TRBD2 aligns across 11 bases. The CDR3 consists of 15 residues. Germline assignment: CDR1 DFQATT and CDR2 SNEGSKA (reference sequence). The junction had 12 bases not matched to a gene; V was cut back by 4 bases and J by 11 bases.

This clonotype was seen more than once but under ten times. The chain joins TRBV7-8 to TRBJ1-2; D unresolved. This CDR3 is 15 amino acids long. Trimming left V 5 bases short and J 4 bases short, with 17 bases between. The V gene's germline CDR1 is SGHVS and CDR2 FQNEAQ. CDR3 coding DNA: TGTGCCAGCAGCGCTGTAAATTTGACTCCCTATGGCTACACCTTC. Translation gives CASSAVNLTPYGYTF.

The chain uses TRBV27 and TRBJ2-1; 8 bases are a match to TRBD1. Looked up from germline, CDR1 is MNHEY and CDR2 is SMNVEV (reference sequence). The trim removed 10 bases at V and 7 bases at J, leaving 18 bases unmatched. The CDR3 runs to 16 residues. The CDR3 DNA follows: TGTGCCACCGCCCTGCAGGGGGCCCACCCTTATAATGAGCAGTTCTTC. This sequence encodes CATALQGAHPYNEQFF.

The sample holds a few counts of this clonotype. The chain couples TRBV13 to TRBJ2-1; D might be TRBD2 (7 bases). The CDR3 totals 15 residues. The ends were cut back, 0 bases at V and 5 bases at J, with 11 bases in the middle. CDR1 PRHDT and CDR2 FYEKMQ come from the germline V gene (reference sequence). DNA for the CDR3: TGTGCCAGCAGCTTAGGGCAGGGGACTAACAATGAGCAGTTCTTC. As protein: CASSLGQGTNNEQFF.

The chain combines TRBV7-9 with TRBJ2-2, with TRBD2 matching 7 bases. This CDR3 region has 15 residues. Germline CDR1 is SEHNR and CDR2 is FQNEAQ (reference sequence). V lost 5 bases to trimming and J lost 6 bases; unmatched junction nucleotides: 9. The CDR3 DNA follows: TGTGCCAGCAGCCCCGGGACTACCGGTCCCGGGGAGCTGTTTTTT. It translates to CASSPGTTGPGELFF.

The sample holds many counts of this clonotype. CDR3: CASSHRDSPNTEAFF. The CDR3 DNA is TGCGCCAGCAGCCACCGAGACAGCCCTAACACTGAAGCTTTCTTT. The rearrangement uses TRBV4-1 and TRBJ1-1, with a tentative D call TRBD1 (5 bases). Germline V gives CDR1 MGHRA, CDR2 YSYEKL. V was trimmed by 3 bases and J by 2 bases, leaving 13 bases between them. The CDR3 sequence is 15 residues long.

This rearrangement joins TRBV6-1 to TRBJ2-5; the D gene could be TRBD1 or TRBD2 (6 bases each). V was cut by 0 bases and J by 0 bases, with 14 bases left in between. This CDR3 is 17 amino acids long. Germline V gives CDR1 MNHNS, CDR2 SASEGT. CDR3 region: CASSEAWGASYQETQYF. The DNA of the CDR3 is TGTGCCAGCAGTGAAGCCTGGGGGGCATCTTACCAAGAGACCCAGTACTTC.